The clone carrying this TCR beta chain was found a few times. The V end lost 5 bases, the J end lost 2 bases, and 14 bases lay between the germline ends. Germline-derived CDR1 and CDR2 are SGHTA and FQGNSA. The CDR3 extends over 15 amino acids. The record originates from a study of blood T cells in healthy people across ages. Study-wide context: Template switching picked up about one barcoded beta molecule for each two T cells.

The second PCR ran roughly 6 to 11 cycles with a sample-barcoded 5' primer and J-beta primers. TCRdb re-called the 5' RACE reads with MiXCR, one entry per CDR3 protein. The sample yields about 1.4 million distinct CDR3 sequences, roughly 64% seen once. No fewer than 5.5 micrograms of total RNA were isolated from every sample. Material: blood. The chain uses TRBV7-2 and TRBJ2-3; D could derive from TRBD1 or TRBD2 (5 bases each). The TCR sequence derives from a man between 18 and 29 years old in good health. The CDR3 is CASSPVGPYTDTQYF. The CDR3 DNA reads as TGTGCCAGCAGCCCGGTGGGACCTTACACAGATACGCAGTATTTT.